One and the same sample provided the 14 T cell receptor beta chains below, sequenced in a study of cytomegalovirus exposure and HLA in healthy donors. The PCR contained 60 Vbeta and 13 Jbeta primers. Sequencing used immunoSEQ multiplex PCR; TCRdb keeps in-frame clones, though not all of them. Of 150,000 to 200,000 clones listed, approximately 84% are singletons. Sample: PBMCs. These receptors were obtained from a woman aged 40 to 50 in good health and CMV-seropositive.

The chain combines TRBV11-2 with TRBJ2-7; 7 bases line up with TRBD1. Germline CDR1 is SGHAT and CDR2 is FQNNGV. This CDR3 contains 18 residues. With 1 base clipped from V and 2 bases from J, the junction kept 14 bases outside the gene matches. The CDR3 sequence is CASSLGRQGTLKTYEQYF. In DNA, the CDR3 is TGTGCCAGCAGCTTAGGTCGACAGGGAACCCTAAAGACCTACGAGCAGTACTTC.

The chain combines TRBV2 with TRBJ1-2, with D uncertain. The CDR3 sequence is 13 residues long. V was pared by 0 bases and J by 4 bases, with 6 bases between. The germline gives CDR1 SNHLY, CDR2 FYNNEI. The CDR3 protein is CASSEAGPYGYTF. The CDR3 bases are TGTGCCAGCAGTGAAGCGGGCCCCTATGGCTACACCTTC.

The chain combines TRBV5-1 with TRBJ2-7; maybe TRBD1 (5 bases). Per the germline V gene, CDR1 is SGHRS and CDR2 is YFSETQ. CDR3 length: 14 residues. The germline V and J ends were trimmed by 0 bases and 2 bases, with 9 bases remaining between them. The CDR3 DNA follows: TGCGCCAGCAGCTTGGCCGGCAGGGCCTACGAGCAGTACTTC. The encoded protein is CASSLAGRAYEQYF.

This chain uses TRBV7-2 with TRBJ2-2; 7 bases match TRBD2. Germline CDR1 SGHTA, CDR2 FQGNSA. This CDR3 comprises 15 residues. The V and J ends lost 5 bases and 3 bases, in that order; junction bases with no gene match: 6. The CDR3 protein is CASSPQRGYTGELFF. The CDR3 DNA reads as TGTGCCAGCAGCCCTCAGCGGGGATACACCGGGGAGCTGTTTTTT. The full variable domain, with the rest looked up from reference TRBV7-2 and TRBJ2-2, is GAGVSQSPSNKVTEKGKDVELRCDPISGHTALYWYRQSLGQGLEFLIYFQGNSAPDKSGLPSDRFSAERTGGSVSTLTIQRTQQEDSAVYLCASSPQRGYTGELFFGEGSRLTVL.

The V gene is TRBV19, the J gene TRBJ2-2, with 9 nucleotides matching TRBD1. Germline CDR1 is LNHDA and CDR2 is SQIVND (reference sequence). CDR3 length equals 15 residues. With 9 bases clipped from V and 0 bases from J, the junction kept 5 bases outside the gene matches. The CDR3 loop is CASRTGGANTGELFF. The CDR3 DNA follows: TGTGCCAGCCGCACAGGGGGCGCGAACACCGGGGAGCTGTTTTTT. The whole variable domain, filled in from reference TRBV19 and TRBJ2-2, reads DGGITQSPKYLFRKEGQNVTLSCEQNLNHDAMYWYRQDPGQGLRLIYYSQIVNDFQKGDIAEGYSVSREKKESFPLTVTSAQKNPTAFYLCASRTGGANTGELFFGEGSRLTVL.

This clone was seen only a few times. The V call is TRBV29-1, the J call TRBJ2-3; 11 bases map to TRBD1. The J segment lost 4 bases and the V segment lost 5 bases, leaving 11 bases of the junction unmatched. The CDR3 consists of 16 residues. CDR1 is SQVTM and CDR2 is ANQGSEA in the germline V gene. The CDR3 reads CSVPRDRGSASDTQYF. DNA for the CDR3: TGCAGCGTTCCCCGGGACAGGGGGTCGGCGTCAGATACGCAGTATTTT.

A single count supports this clone. The chain uses TRBV15 and TRBJ1-6; D is unclear. Germline values: CDR1 LNHNV, CDR2 YYDKDF (reference sequence). V was pared by 5 bases and J by 7 bases, with 15 bases between. The CDR3 covers 15 residues. The CDR3 region has the DNA TGTGCCACCAGCGCCGGTTCACTCGGGAATTCACCCCTCCACTTT. Protein: CATSAGSLGNSPLHF.

The chain uses TRBV19 and TRBJ1-2; 10 bases fit TRBD1. Germline loops: CDR1 LNHDA, CDR2 SQIVND (reference sequence). There are 15 residues in the CDR3. After removal of 4 bases from V and 0 bases from J, the junction contained 2 bases not matched to a gene. The CDR3: CASSNDRGPNYGYTF. CDR3 in DNA: TGTGCCAGTAGTAACGACAGGGGGCCTAACTATGGCTACACCTTC.

J is TRBJ1-5 and V is TRBV10-3, with no clear D. The CDR3 loop spans 16 amino acids. Germline V lookup: CDR1 ENHRY, CDR2 SYGVKD. V was pared by 0 bases and J by 5 bases, with 14 bases between. The CDR3 nucleotides read TGTGCCATCAGTGAGTCGAGATCCCGGGAGGATCAGCCCCAGCATTTT. Translated: CAISESRSREDQPQHF.

The V gene is TRBV30, the J gene TRBJ1-1; weak D call: TRBD1 (6 bases). V gave up 4 bases and J gave up 1 base, with 19 bases separating them. Germline CDR1 GTSNPN, CDR2 SVGIG (reference sequence). The length of the CDR3 is 16 residues. In nucleotides, the CDR3 is TGTGCCTGGACTAGAATACAGGGACACAAGAACACTGAAGCTTTCTTT. It translates to CAWTRIQGHKNTEAFF.

This clone was recorded a few times. This chain links TRBV5-1 with TRBJ2-5, with D possibly matching TRBD1 (5 bases). Trimming stripped 2 bases from V and 1 base from J, with 9 bases between. Germline lookup yields CDR1 SGHRS and CDR2 YFSETQ. The CDR3 covers 14 residues. The CDR3 spells CASSLDRFQETQYF. CDR3 nucleotides: TGCGCCAGCAGCTTAGACAGATTCCAAGAGACCCAGTACTTC.

The chain carries TRBV28 and TRBJ1-1; 7 bases map to TRBD1. Germline loops: CDR1 MDHEN, CDR2 SYDVKM. The V and J ends lost 3 bases and 5 bases, in that order; junction bases with no gene match: 0. This CDR3 contains 12 residues. As DNA, the CDR3 is TGTGCCAGCAGTTTGACAGGGACTGAAGCTTTCTTT. Its translation is CASSLTGTEAFF.

The chain joins TRBV5-4 to TRBJ2-7; 7 bases match TRBD2. V lost 1 base, J lost 0 bases, and 7 bases stayed unmatched. In germline, CDR1 is SGHNT, CDR2 YYREEE (reference sequence). This CDR3 is 16 amino acids long. The CDR3 DNA reads as TGTGCCAGCAGCTTGAGCGGGAAGCTTAGCTCCTACGAGCAGTACTTC. Translating it yields CASSLSGKLSSYEQYF.

This chain joins TRBV2 and TRBJ1-5; tentatively, D is TRBD1 (5 bases). The V gene lost 1 base and the J gene lost 6 bases, with 13 bases spanning the gap. CDR3 length: 15 amino acids. The germline V gene encodes CDR1 SNHLY and CDR2 FYNNEI. The chain's CDR3 is CASSEEWGGSQPQHF. The CDR3 DNA sequence: TGTGCCAGCAGTGAAGAGTGGGGGGGAAGTCAGCCCCAGCATTTT. The full variable domain, in which reference TRBV2 and TRBJ1-5 provide the parts outside the CDR3, is EPEVTQTPSHQVTQMGQEVILRCVPISNHLYFYWYRQILGQKVEFLVSFYNNEISEKSEIFDDQFSVERPDGSNFTLKIRSTKLEDSAMYFCASSEEWGGSQPQHFGDGTRLSIL.